This T cell receptor beta chain comes out of a study of PD-1 blockade in classical Hodgkin lymphoma. Study conclusions and caveats: Individuals who commenced nivolumab within less than 1 year of ASCT were excluded. Researchers reported that CD4+ TCR diversity, though not CD8+, rose significantly by C4D1. Complete responders showed a baseline diversity that resembled the diversity of newly diagnosed patients. Lower baseline TCR diversity was reported for newly diagnosed patients than for healthy donors.

CDR1 is SNHLY and CDR2 is FYNNEI in the germline V gene. The V and J ends lost 6 bases and 3 bases respectively, with 11 bases between them. This CDR3 is built from 13 residues. Using immunoSEQ multiplex PCR, the repertoire was profiled, and TCRdb retains in-frame clones only, with some absent. This table holds 100,000 to 130,000 clones, roughly 87% found once. A note on this clone: Its antigen is undetermined.

Every patient had relapsed following autologous stem cell transplantation, and cohorts differed in brentuximab vedotin exposure. The origin of this receptor is a human donor with classical Hodgkin lymphoma. The chain combines TRBV2 with TRBJ2-5; a possible D gene is TRBD1 (6 bases). The source material was peripheral blood mononuclear cells (PBMCs), sampled before the second cycle of nivolumab. Here the CDR3 DNA reads TGTGCCAGCAGCGTGAACAGGGAAGAGACCCAGTACTTC. It is translated as CASSVNREETQYF.